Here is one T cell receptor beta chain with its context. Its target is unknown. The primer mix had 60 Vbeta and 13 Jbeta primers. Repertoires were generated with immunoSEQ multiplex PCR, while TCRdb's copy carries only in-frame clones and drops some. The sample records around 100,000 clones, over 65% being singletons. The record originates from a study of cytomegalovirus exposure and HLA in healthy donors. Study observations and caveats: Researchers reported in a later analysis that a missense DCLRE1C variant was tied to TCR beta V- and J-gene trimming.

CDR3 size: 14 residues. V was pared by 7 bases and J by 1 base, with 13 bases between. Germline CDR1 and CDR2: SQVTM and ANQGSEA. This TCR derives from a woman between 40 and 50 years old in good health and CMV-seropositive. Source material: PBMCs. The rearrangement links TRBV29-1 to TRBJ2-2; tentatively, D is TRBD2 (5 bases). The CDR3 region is CSGGAGGNTGELFF. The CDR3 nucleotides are TGCAGCGGAGGTGCCGGAGGGAACACCGGGGAGCTGTTTTTT.